This section outlines one T cell receptor beta chain sequence together with its context. Method: immunoSEQ multiplex PCR; TCRdb's copy keeps in-frame clones and lacks some. The sample consists of about 110,000 clones, more than 60% of them appearing once. From germline, CDR1 is SNHLY and CDR2 FYNNEI. The J segment lost 4 bases and the V segment lost 4 bases, leaving 12 bases of the junction unmatched. This CDR3 has 17 residues. The data originate from a study of PD-1 blockade in mismatch repair-deficient tumors. This sample comprised peripheral blood, obtained 60 weeks after starting pembrolizumab. This clonotype was obtained from an adult with mismatch repair-deficient cancer. J is TRBJ2-2 and V is TRBV2, with 7 bases that match TRBD2. CDR3 DNA sequence: TGTGCCAGCAGTGGTTTCCGACGCGGGAGCGGCACCGGGGAGCTGTTTTTT. The encoded protein is CASSGFRRGSGTGELFF.